This T cell receptor beta chain was captured by sequencing in a study of control samples from healthy donors and cancer patients. Repertoires were generated with immunoSEQ multiplex PCR, while TCRdb's copy carries only in-frame clones and drops some. The table shows 90,000 to 150,000 clones, with approximately 87% occurring only once. Germline V gene data show CDR1 as MDHEN and CDR2 as SYDVKM. V lost 5 bases and J lost 4, with 12 bases in between. The CDR3 totals 13 residues. The chain carries TRBV28 and TRBJ2-7; D gene ambiguous. The sequence was obtained from a man under 40 in good health. The sample taken for sequencing was blood. CDR3 coding DNA: TGTGCCAGCAGTGCTCGGACGGAGTACGAGCAGTACGTC. Its translation: CASSARTEYEQYV.